The clone carrying this T cell receptor (beta chain) was counted a single time. This specimen belongs to a study of Ad26.COV2.S vaccination and SARS-CoV-2 variants. The treatment: 19 received Ad26.COV2.S at low or high dose, single or two shots; 5 received placebo; per-sample allocation not given. Vaccine and placebo recipients were sampled on day 63 after the first injection. This CDR3 spans 12 amino acids. Germline CDR1 LNHDA, CDR2 SQIVND (reference sequence). The germline V and J ends were trimmed by 8 bases and 5 bases, with 12 bases remaining between them. Here immunoSEQ multiplex PCR was the method, and the copy in TCRdb shows in-frame clones only, minus some. Found here are 300,000 to 400,000 clones, 88% of them singletons; the top ten hold approximately 5.9%.

Here the sequenced sample was peripheral blood, taken in a trial of Ad26.COV2.S vaccine versus placebo. The chain links TRBV19 to TRBJ2-5; D is ambiguous. This clonotype originated in a person between 18 and 65 years old who received the Ad26.COV2.S COVID-19 vaccine or a placebo. CDR3 DNA: TGTGCCAGTTCGGGCGGTCGGGAGACCCAGTACTTC. This codes for CASSGGRETQYF.